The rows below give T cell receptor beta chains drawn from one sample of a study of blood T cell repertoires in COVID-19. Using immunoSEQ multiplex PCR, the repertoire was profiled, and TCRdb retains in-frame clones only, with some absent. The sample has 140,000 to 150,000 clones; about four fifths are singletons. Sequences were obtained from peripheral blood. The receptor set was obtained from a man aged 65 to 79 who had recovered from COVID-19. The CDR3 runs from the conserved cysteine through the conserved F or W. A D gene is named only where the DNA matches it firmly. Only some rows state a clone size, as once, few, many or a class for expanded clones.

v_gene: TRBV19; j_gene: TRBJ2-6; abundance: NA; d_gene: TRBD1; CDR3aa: CASSIGQGLSSGANVLTF; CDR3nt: TGTGCCAGTAGTATCGGACAGGGCCTGAGCTCTGGGGCCAACGTCCTGACTTTC
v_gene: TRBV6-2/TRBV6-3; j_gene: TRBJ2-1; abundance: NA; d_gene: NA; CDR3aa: CASSYLASPYNEQFF; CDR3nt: TGTGCCAGCAGTTACCTGGCTAGCCCTTACAATGAGCAGTTCTTC
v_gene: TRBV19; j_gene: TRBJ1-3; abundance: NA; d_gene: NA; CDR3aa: CASSTRRGLGSGNTIYF; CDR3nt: TGTGCCAGTAGTACCAGGCGGGGGCTTGGCTCTGGAAACACCATATATTTT
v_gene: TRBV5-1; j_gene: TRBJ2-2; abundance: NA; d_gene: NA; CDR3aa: CASSLEGRAAGELFF; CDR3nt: TGCGCCAGCAGCTTGGAAGGCAGGGCGGCCGGGGAGCTGTTTTTT
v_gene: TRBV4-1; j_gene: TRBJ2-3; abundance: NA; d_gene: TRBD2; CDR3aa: CASSGLAGESDTQYF; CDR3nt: TGCGCCAGCAGCGGTCTAGCGGGAGAGTCAGATACGCAGTATTTT
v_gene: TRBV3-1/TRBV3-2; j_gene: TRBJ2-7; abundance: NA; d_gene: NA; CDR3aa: CASSQDRLSSYEQYF; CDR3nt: TGTGCCAGCAGCCAAGATCGTTTGAGCTCCTACGAGCAGTACTTC
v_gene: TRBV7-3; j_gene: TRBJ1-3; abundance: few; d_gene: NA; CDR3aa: CASSLGGGSGNTIYF; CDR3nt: TGTGCCAGCAGCTTAGGGGGAGGCTCTGGAAACACCATATATTTT
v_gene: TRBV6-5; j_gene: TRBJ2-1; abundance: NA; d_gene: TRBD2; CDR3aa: CASRPSGGDDNEQFF; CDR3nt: TGTGCCAGCAGACCTAGCGGAGGTGACGACAATGAGCAGTTCTTC
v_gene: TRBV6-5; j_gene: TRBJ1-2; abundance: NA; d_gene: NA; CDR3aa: CASSYMDSNYGYTF; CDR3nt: TGTGCCAGCAGTTACATGGACAGCAACTATGGCTACACCTTC
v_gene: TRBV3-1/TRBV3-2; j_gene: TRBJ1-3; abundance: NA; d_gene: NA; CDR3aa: CASRSLTSGNTIYF; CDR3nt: TGTGCCAGCCGATCACTTACCTCTGGAAACACCATATATTTT
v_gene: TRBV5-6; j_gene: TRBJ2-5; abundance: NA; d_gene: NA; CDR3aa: CASSLMELARETQYF; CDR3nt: TGTGCCAGCAGCTTGATGGAACTAGCCCGGGAGACCCAGTACTTC
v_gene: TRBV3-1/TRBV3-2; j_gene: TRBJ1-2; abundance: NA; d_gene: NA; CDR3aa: CASSQGTITNYGYTF; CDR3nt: TGTGCCAGCAGCCAAGGGACTATTACGAACTATGGCTACACCTTC
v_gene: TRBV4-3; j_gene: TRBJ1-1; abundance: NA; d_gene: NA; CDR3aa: CASSEWGKEAFF; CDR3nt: TGCGCCAGCAGCGAATGGGGCAAAGAAGCTTTCTTT
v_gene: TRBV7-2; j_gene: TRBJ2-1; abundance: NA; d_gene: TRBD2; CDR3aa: CASSLELAGGTYNEQFF; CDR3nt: TGTGCCAGCAGCTTAGAACTAGCGGGAGGAACCTACAATGAGCAGTTCTTC
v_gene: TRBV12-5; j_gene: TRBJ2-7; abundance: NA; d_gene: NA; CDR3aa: CASGLVLGGVPYEQYF; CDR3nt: TGTGCTAGTGGTTTGGTACTTGGAGGGGTCCCCTACGAGCAGTACTTC
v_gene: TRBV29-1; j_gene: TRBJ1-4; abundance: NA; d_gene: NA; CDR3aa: CSVEYAQGFGEKLFF; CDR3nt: TGCAGCGTTGAATACGCGCAGGGATTCGGTGAAAAACTGTTTTTT
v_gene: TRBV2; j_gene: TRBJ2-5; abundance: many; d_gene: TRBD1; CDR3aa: CASSDGTGVLQETQYF; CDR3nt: TGTGCCAGCAGTGATGGGACAGGGGTATTACAAGAGACCCAGTACTTC
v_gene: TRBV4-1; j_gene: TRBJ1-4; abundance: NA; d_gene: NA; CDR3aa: CASSQVPPGTKEKLFF; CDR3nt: TGCGCCAGCAGCCAAGTTCCACCCGGTACGAAAGAAAAACTGTTTTTT
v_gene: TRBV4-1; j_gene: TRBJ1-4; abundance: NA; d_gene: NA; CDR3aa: CASSQEDSPNEKLFF; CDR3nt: TGCGCCAGCAGCCAAGAGGACAGCCCTAATGAAAAACTGTTTTTT
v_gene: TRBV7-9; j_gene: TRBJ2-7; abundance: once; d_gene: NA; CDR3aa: CASRHSGQNYEQYF; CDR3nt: TGTGCCAGCAGGCATTCGGGACAAAACTACGAGCAGTACTTC
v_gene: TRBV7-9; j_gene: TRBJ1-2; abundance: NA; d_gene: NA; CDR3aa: CASSYLMDIDYGYTF; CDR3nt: TGTGCCAGCAGCTACCTTATGGACATAGACTATGGCTACACCTTC
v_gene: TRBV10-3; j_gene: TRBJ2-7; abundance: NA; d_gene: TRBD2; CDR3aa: CAISVQTSGSSYEQYF; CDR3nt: TGTGCCATCAGTGTTCAGACTAGCGGGTCCTCCTACGAGCAGTACTTC
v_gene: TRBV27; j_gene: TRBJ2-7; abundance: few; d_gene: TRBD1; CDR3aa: CASSRFGQAKGGEQYF; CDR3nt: TGTGCCAGCAGTAGGTTCGGACAGGCCAAAGGCGGCGAGCAGTACTTC
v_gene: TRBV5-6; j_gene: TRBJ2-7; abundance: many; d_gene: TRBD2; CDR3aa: CASSLSPTSGSSYEQYF; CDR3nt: TGTGCCAGCAGCTTGTCCCCGACTAGCGGGAGCTCCTACGAGCAGTACTTC
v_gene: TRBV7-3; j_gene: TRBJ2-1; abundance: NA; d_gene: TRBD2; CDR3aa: CASSLAGVSNEQFF; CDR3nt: TGTGCCAGCAGCTTAGCGGGAGTTAGTAATGAGCAGTTCTTC
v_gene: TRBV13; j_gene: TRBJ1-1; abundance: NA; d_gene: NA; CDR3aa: CASSRTPGNTEAFF; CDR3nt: TGTGCCAGCAGCCGCACCCCGGGGAACACTGAAGCTTTCTTT
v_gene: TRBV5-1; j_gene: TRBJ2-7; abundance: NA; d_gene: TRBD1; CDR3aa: CASSPWEGTGREQYF; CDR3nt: TGCGCCAGCAGCCCCTGGGAGGGGACAGGGCGGGAGCAGTACTTC
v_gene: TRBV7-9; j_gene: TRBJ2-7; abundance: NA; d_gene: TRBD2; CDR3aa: CASSNRAGTSVYEQYF; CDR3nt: TGTGCCAGCAGCAACCGCGCCGGGACTAGCGTTTACGAGCAGTACTTC
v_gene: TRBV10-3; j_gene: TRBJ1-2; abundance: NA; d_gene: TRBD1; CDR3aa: CAIRDRYSRDRNYGYTF; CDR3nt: TGTGCCATCCGGGACAGGTATTCTCGTGATCGTAACTATGGCTACACCTTC
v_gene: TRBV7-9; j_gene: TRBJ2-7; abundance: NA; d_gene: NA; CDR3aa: CASSSRVTGEQYF; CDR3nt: TGTGCCAGCAGCTCCCGAGTTACGGGCGAGCAGTACTTC
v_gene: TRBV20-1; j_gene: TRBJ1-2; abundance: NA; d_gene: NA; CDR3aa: CSGKQGYGYTF; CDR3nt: TGCAGTGGAAAACAGGGCTATGGCTACACCTTC
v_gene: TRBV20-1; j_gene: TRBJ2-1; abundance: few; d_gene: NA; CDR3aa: CSAFGGNEQFF; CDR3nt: TGCAGTGCTTTCGGGGGTAATGAGCAGTTCTTC
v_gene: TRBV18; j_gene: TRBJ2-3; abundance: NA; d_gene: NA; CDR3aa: CASSPEDGSADTQYF; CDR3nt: TGTGCCAGCTCACCAGAGGACGGGAGCGCAGATACGCAGTATTTT
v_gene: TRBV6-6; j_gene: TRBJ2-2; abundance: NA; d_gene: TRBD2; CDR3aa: CASSYSTPSGAGELFF; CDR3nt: TGTGCCAGCAGTTACTCGACCCCTAGCGGGGCCGGGGAGCTGTTTTTT